The clone carrying this T cell receptor beta chain was recorded a few times. No antigen is known for it. The data were obtained in a study of beta chain features in type 1 diabetes. CDR3 length equals 15 residues. The V gene's germline CDR1 is SGHNT and CDR2 YYREEE (reference sequence). V was clipped by 2 bases and J by 5 bases, with 13 bases between them. Notes on the study in general: Since sequencing was performed on cDNA, cells with high TCR expression could be over-represented. In comparison with healthy donors, patients had naive, central memory and Treg TCRB repertoires that appeared more similar. TCRB CDR3s from Type 1 diabetes patients were moderately but significantly shorter in all four CD4+ subsets.

The sequenced template was cDNA made from the entire isolated RNA. Here immunoSEQ multiplex PCR was the method, and the copy in TCRdb shows in-frame clones only, minus some. The sample lists 300,000 to 350,000 clones; approximately 12% were seen once. The sample taken for sequencing was naive CD4+ T cells from blood. This chain joins TRBV5-4 and TRBJ2-2; D uncertain. The clonotype comes from a woman aged 18-29 years with type 1 diabetes. The CDR3 is CASSLDMSGTGELFF. The DNA for the CDR3 is TGTGCCAGCAGCTTAGATATGTCCGGTACCGGGGAGCTGTTTTTT.